Each of the 15 T cell receptor beta chains below was sequenced from the same sample in a study of T cell responses to AZD1222 COVID-19 vaccine. The method was immunoSEQ multiplex PCR; TCRdb's version includes in-frame clones alone and lacks a portion of them. The sample records more than 75,000 clones, 83% being singletons. This specimen was peripheral blood, taken 28 days after the second AZD1222 dose. The receptors derive from an adult who received the AZD1222 COVID-19 vaccine.

The chain has TRBV4-3 and TRBJ2-2, with D possibly matching TRBD2 (6 bases). CDR3 length: 18 amino acids. Trimming left V 0 bases short and J 0 bases short, with 14 bases between. Germline V gene data show CDR1 as LGHNA and CDR2 as YSLEER. CDR3 in amino acids: CASSQDLTVAANTGELFF. DNA for the CDR3: TGCGCCAGCAGCCAAGATCTGACGGTAGCGGCGAACACCGGGGAGCTGTTTTTT.

The table lists this clone with a count of one. This chain uses TRBV12-3 or TRBV12-4 with TRBJ2-1, with D possibly matching TRBD2 (6 bases). Trimming stripped 4 bases from V and 7 bases from J, with 11 bases between. The CDR3 loop spans 13 amino acids. CDR3 DNA sequence: TGTGCCAGCAGTTGGGACTCATCAAATGAGCAGTTCTTC. It encodes CASSWDSSNEQFF.

A few counts support this clone. V and J are TRBV27 and TRBJ1-6; possible D gene TRBD1, 6 bases. The germline CDR1 and CDR2 sequences are MNHEY and SMNVEV (reference sequence). CDR3 size: 14 residues. The ends were cut back, 5 bases at V and 3 bases at J, with 8 bases in the middle. For the CDR3, the DNA is TGTGCCAGCAGTGTACAGGGCTATAATTCACCCCTCCACTTT. Protein sequence: CASSVQGYNSPLHF.

The chain is built from TRBV28 and TRBJ1-2; D is uncertain. V lost 2 bases to trimming and J lost 6 bases, with 7 bases between them. CDR3 length: 12 residues. Per germline, CDR1 MDHEN and CDR2 SYDVKM. The CDR3: CASSLPSNGYTF. CDR3 coding DNA: TGTGCCAGCAGTTTACCGTCTAATGGCTACACCTTC.

The chain recombines TRBV21-1 with TRBJ2-5; TRBD2, as called in the table, went unchecked against the DNA. TRBV21-1 is annotated as a pseudogene. This CDR3 has 16 residues. DNA for the CDR3: TGTGCCAGCAGCAAAGAGTCCCCTACCGAAGAAGAGACCCAGTACTTC. Translating it yields CASSKESPTEEETQYF.

The genes are TRBV19 and TRBJ2-2; 9 bases are a match to TRBD1. Per the germline V gene, CDR1 is LNHDA and CDR2 is SQIVND (reference sequence). The junction had 5 bases not matched to a gene; V was cut back by 4 bases and J by 2 bases. The CDR3 extends over 16 amino acids. The CDR3 protein is CASSKTQGANTGELFF. The CDR3 region has the DNA TGTGCCAGTAGTAAAACACAGGGGGCCAACACCGGGGAGCTGTTTTTT.

This sequence joins TRBV9 and TRBJ2-1; D ambiguous. Trimming took off 0 bases at V and 8 bases at J, with 15 bases between the two ends. The germline V gene has CDR1 SGDLS and CDR2 YYNGEE. The CDR3 extends over 15 amino acids. The chain's CDR3 is CASSVGPSGIDEQFF. For the CDR3, the DNA is TGTGCCAGCAGCGTAGGACCCTCTGGGATCGATGAGCAGTTCTTC.

This clone was seen a few times. The chain's CDR3 is CASSFTRDEQFF. The CDR3 region has the DNA TGTGCCAGCAGCTTCACTAGGGATGAGCAGTTCTTC. The chain links TRBV7-9 to TRBJ2-1, with a weak D call TRBD2 (5 bases). The CDR3 is 12 amino acids. CDR1 is SEHNR and CDR2 is FQNEAQ in the germline V gene (reference sequence). V gave up 3 bases and J gave up 8 bases, with 8 bases separating them.

This clone was counted between two and nine times. V is TRBV2 and J is TRBJ1-2; D gene uncertain. The CDR3 runs 11 residues. V gave up 5 bases and J gave up 2 bases, with 3 bases separating them. Germline loops: CDR1 SNHLY, CDR2 FYNNEI. In DNA, the CDR3 is TGTGCCAGCAGTAGAAACTATGGCTACACCTTC. Amino acid sequence: CASSRNYGYTF.

This sequence joins TRBV7-2 and TRBJ2-3; 8 bases align to TRBD2. V shed 5 bases, J shed 8 bases, and the junction held 15 bases outside the gene matches. Germline V lookup: CDR1 SGHTA, CDR2 FQGNSA. The CDR3 contains 16 residues. Here the CDR3 reads CASSPPGGRLGFTQYF. DNA of the CDR3: TGTGCCAGCAGCCCACCGGGCGGGAGGTTAGGGTTTACGCAGTATTTT.

This chain joins TRBV3-1 (or the pseudogene TRBV3-2) and TRBJ1-6; TRBD1 aligns across 10 bases. The CDR3 covers 16 residues. Germline assignment: CDR1 LGHDT and CDR2 YNNKEL (reference sequence). V dropped 2 bases and J dropped 6; count of bases not matched to a gene: 4. The CDR3 DNA reads TGTGCCAGCAGCCAACCGACAGGGGGCGGTAATTCACCCCTCCACTTT. Translated, it gives CASSQPTGGGNSPLHF.

The genes are TRBV7-2 and TRBJ1-2; possible D gene TRBD1, 6 bases. Germline V gene sequence: CDR1 SGHTA, CDR2 FQGNSA. The CDR3 is made up of 15 amino acids. The V and J ends lost 5 bases and 3 bases respectively, with 16 bases between them. The chain's CDR3 is CASSQTSAGDYGYTF. The CDR3 coding sequence is TGTGCCAGCAGCCAGACCTCCGCAGGGGACTATGGCTACACCTTC.

CDR3 DNA: TGTGCCAGCAGTTTCATCCGGGACAGGCTAAATGAAAAACTGTTTTTT. It yields the protein CASSFIRDRLNEKLFF. This chain links TRBV27 with TRBJ1-4; 8 nucleotides align to TRBD1. This CDR3 contains 16 residues. The V gene's germline CDR1 is MNHEY and CDR2 SMNVEV (reference sequence). The trim removed 3 bases at V and 5 bases at J, leaving 8 bases unmatched.

The chain couples TRBV6-4 to TRBJ1-2, with D possibly matching TRBD1 (6 bases). Trimming removed 5 bases at V and 5 bases at J, with 18 bases between. This CDR3 has 15 amino acids. CDR1 is MRHNA and CDR2 is SNTAGT in the germline V gene. CDR3 sequence: CASSPQQGPFYGYTF. CDR3 sequence (DNA): TGTGCCAGCAGTCCCCAACAGGGCCCCTTTTATGGCTACACCTTC.

This sequence joins TRBV5-4 and TRBJ2-7, with 10 bases aligning to TRBD2. The CDR3 is 16 amino acids. With V trimmed by 0 bases and J by 3 bases, 6 bases remained unmatched. Germline loops: CDR1 SGHNT, CDR2 YYREEE (reference sequence). The CDR3 nucleotides read TGTGCCAGCAGCTTGGGACTAGCGGGTCGTAACTACGAGCAGTACTTC. Protein sequence: CASSLGLAGRNYEQYF.